This paragraph covers one T cell receptor (beta chain) sequence. Assay: immunoSEQ multiplex PCR; the TCRdb copy retains only in-frame clones and omits some. This repertoire shows millions of clones, roughly 94% found once; its top ten account for about 1.1%. This CDR3 region has 13 residues. Per the germline V gene, CDR1 is WSHSY and CDR2 is SAAADI. V was pared by 8 bases and J by 1 base, with 3 bases of the junction left unmatched. The data stem from a study of shared clonotypes between healthy human individuals. Naive-designated CD8 cells lacked CD45RO, were positively enriched for CCR7, and omitted terminally differentiated effector memory CD45RA+ cells.

The TCR comes from a man aged 18 to 29 in good health. The chain carries TRBV10-2 and TRBJ1-1, with 8 positions matching TRBD1. The sample comprised naive CD8+ T cells sorted from blood. The DNA of the CDR3 is TGCGCCAGCTGGACAGGGCCGAACACTGAAGCTTTCTTT. The encoded protein is CASWTGPNTEAFF.